Listed below are T cell receptor beta chains from one sample, sequenced in a study of blood T cell repertoires in COVID-19. Assay: immunoSEQ multiplex PCR; the TCRdb copy retains only in-frame clones and omits some. Of about 180,000 clones in the sample, roughly four fifths were seen once. Sequencing was carried out using peripheral blood. The receptors shown here come from an older woman with COVID-19, enrolled during active disease. Both conserved end residues are part of each CDR3. The order of the fields is D gene, clone size, J gene, V gene, CDR3 protein, CDR3 DNA. D genes are given only for firm matches. Size is omitted from some rows. Given values are once, few, many or a class for expanded clones.

TRBD1 | once | TRBJ1-2 | TRBV29-1 | CSVADRGAVYGYTF | TGCAGCGTTGCAGACAGGGGGGCTGTCTATGGCTACACCTTC
NA | few | TRBJ1-2 | TRBV5-4 | CASSSEAGHYGYTF | TGTGCCAGCAGCTCGGAGGCAGGCCACTATGGCTACACCTTC
TRBD2 | NA | TRBJ2-3 | TRBV24-1 | CAMKGTSGGNTDTQYF | TGTGCCATGAAAGGGACTAGCGGGGGGAACACAGATACGCAGTATTTT
TRBD1 | NA | TRBJ2-7 | TRBV27 | CASSSFGTESYEQYF | TGTGCCAGCAGTTCTTTTGGGACAGAGTCCTACGAGCAGTACTTC
NA | NA | TRBJ2-2 | TRBV29-1 | CSVASGNTGELFF | TGCAGCGTTGCCAGCGGGAACACCGGGGAGCTGTTTTTT
NA | NA | TRBJ2-7 | TRBV5-6 | CASSFHAYEQYF | TGTGCCAGCAGCTTCCATGCCTACGAGCAGTACTTC
NA | NA | TRBJ1-2 | TRBV5-1 | CASSLGLDGYTF | TGCGCCAGCAGCTTGGGGCTGGATGGCTACACCTTC
NA | NA | TRBJ1-4 | TRBV19 | CASSIRTQGGRNEKLFF | TGTGCCAGTAGTATAAGAACTCAGGGAGGAAGAAATGAAAAACTGTTTTTT
NA | NA | TRBJ1-5 | TRBV7-2 | CASSLGQGRNQPQHF | TGTGCCAGCAGCTTAGGGCAGGGTCGCAATCAGCCCCAGCATTTT
TRBD2 | NA | TRBJ2-5 | TRBV3-1/TRBV3-2 | CASSQAPGGREAQYF | TGTGCCAGCAGCCAAGCACCGGGAGGGAGGGAGGCCCAGTACTTC
TRBD2 | once | TRBJ2-3 | TRBV2 | CASSLAGVADTQYF | TGTGCCAGCAGCTTAGCGGGAGTGGCAGATACGCAGTATTTT
NA | NA | TRBJ2-7 | TRBV27 | CASSFAGKSYEQYF | TGTGCCAGCAGTTTCGCAGGGAAATCCTACGAGCAGTACTTC
NA | NA | TRBJ2-3 | TRBV28 | CASSRSSTDTQYF | TGTGCCAGCAGTCGTAGTAGCACAGATACGCAGTATTTT
TRBD2 | once | TRBJ2-1 | TRBV27 | CASSVRLAGRKHNEQFF | TGTGCCAGCAGTGTCCGACTAGCGGGACGAAAGCACAATGAGCAGTTCTTC
TRBD1 | NA | TRBJ2-1 | TRBV4-1 | CASSQERQGQGEQFF | TGCGCCAGCAGCCAAGAACGACAGGGTCAGGGTGAGCAGTTCTTC
NA | NA | TRBJ2-1 | TRBV7-9 | CASSLAPVTRNEQFF | TGTGCCAGCAGCTTAGCGCCTGTGACTAGGAATGAGCAGTTCTTC
TRBD2 | few | TRBJ2-2 | TRBV24-1 | CATSDPTSGRTGELFF | TGTGCCACCAGTGATCCAACTAGCGGGAGAACCGGGGAGCTGTTTTTT
NA | NA | TRBJ1-1 | TRBV3-1/TRBV3-2 | CASSPVPGRQRNTEAFF | TGTGCCAGCAGCCCCGTCCCAGGTCGGCAAAGGAACACTGAAGCTTTCTTT
TRBD2 | NA | TRBJ2-1 | TRBV19 | CASCGGDMYNEQFF | TGTGCCAGTTGCGGGGGGGACATGTACAATGAGCAGTTCTTC
TRBD2 | NA | TRBJ2-7 | TRBV28 | CASSLLTSGEYSYEQYF | TGTGCCAGCAGTTTATTGACTAGCGGGGAATACTCCTACGAGCAGTACTTC
NA | NA | TRBJ2-2 | TRBV30 | CAWSRQGNTGELFF | TGTGCCTGGAGCAGGCAGGGGAACACCGGGGAGCTGTTTTTT
NA | NA | TRBJ2-1 | TRBV18 | CASSPRLYNEQFF | TGTGCCAGCTCACCACGACTGTACAATGAGCAGTTCTTC
NA | NA | TRBJ1-6 | TRBV28 | CASSPTSRLDSPLHF | TGTGCCAGCAGCCCGACTAGCCGTCTTGATTCACCCCTCCACTTT
TRBD1 | few | TRBJ1-1 | TRBV27 | CASTRTGDTEAFF | TGTGCCAGCACCCGGACAGGGGACACTGAAGCTTTCTTT
TRBD1 | NA | TRBJ1-4 | TRBV2 | CASRDRGLTNEKLFF | TGTGCCAGCCGGGACAGGGGGCTCACTAATGAAAAACTGTTTTTT
NA | few | TRBJ1-1 | TRBV5-1 | CASSSREANTEAFF | TGCGCCAGCAGCTCCCGGGAAGCGAACACTGAAGCTTTCTTT
NA | NA | TRBJ1-4 | TRBV5-1 | CASGVASLEKLFF | TGCGCCAGCGGGGTCGCTAGCTTAGAAAAACTGTTTTTT
NA | NA | TRBJ2-3 | TRBV3-1/TRBV3-2 | CASSPNDREGTDTQYF | TGTGCCAGCAGCCCGAACGACAGGGAGGGCACAGATACGCAGTATTTT
NA | NA | TRBJ2-3 | TRBV27 | CASSLERGTDTQYF | TGTGCCAGCAGTTTGGAGAGGGGCACAGATACGCAGTATTTT
NA | NA | TRBJ2-7 | TRBV18 | CASSPDRVMGYEQYF | TGTGCCAGCTCACCAGATCGGGTAATGGGCTACGAGCAGTACTTC
NA | NA | TRBJ1-4 | TRBV15 | CATSRGGGVDEKLFF | TGTGCCACCAGCAGAGGAGGGGGAGTAGATGAAAAACTGTTTTTT
NA | once | TRBJ2-2 | TRBV5-1 | CASSSWALGADPGGELFF | TGCGCCAGCAGCTCCTGGGCCCTGGGGGCGGATCCAGGGGGGGAGCTGTTTTTT
TRBD1 | NA | TRBJ2-7 | TRBV7-9 | CASSSPDRGREQYF | TGTGCCAGCAGCTCCCCTGACAGGGGGCGCGAGCAGTACTTC
TRBD2 | NA | TRBJ2-7 | TRBV11-1 | CASSGSGRASYEQYF | TGTGCCAGCAGCGGAAGCGGGAGGGCTTCCTACGAGCAGTACTTC
NA | NA | TRBJ2-1 | TRBV25-1 | CASSITGTAGEQFF | TGTGCCAGCAGCATTACCGGGACTGCGGGAGAGCAGTTCTTC
TRBD2 | NA | TRBJ2-7 | TRBV7-2 | CASSLGQALAGRRGYEQYF | TGTGCCAGCAGCTTAGGACAGGCCCTAGCGGGACGAAGGGGCTACGAGCAGTACTTC
TRBD1 | NA | TRBJ1-6 | TRBV9 | CASSVEGQGKSPLHF | TGTGCCAGCAGCGTAGAGGGACAGGGTAAATCACCCCTCCACTTT
TRBD1 | NA | TRBJ1-5 | TRBV6-1 | CASSEFDRVGQPQHF | TGTGCCAGCAGTGAATTCGACAGGGTCGGGCAGCCCCAGCATTTT
NA | NA | TRBJ1-2 | TRBV6-4 | CASSDLYGYTF | TGTGCCAGCAGTGACCTCTATGGCTACACCTTC
NA | NA | TRBJ1-2 | TRBV7-9 | CASSLGGRPGLRVVRGYTF | TGTGCCAGCAGCTTAGGCGGCCGCCCGGGACTCAGGGTGGTTCGGGGCTACACCTTC
NA | NA | TRBJ1-5 | TRBV7-2 | CASSLVPTGNQPQHF | TGTGCCAGCAGCTTAGTTCCTACCGGGAATCAGCCCCAGCATTTT
NA | few | TRBJ2-1 | TRBV7-3 | CASSSMAGGNEQFF | TGTGCCAGCAGCTCAATGGCGGGTGGGAATGAGCAGTTCTTC
NA | NA | TRBJ1-6 | TRBV6-5 | CASSSPGRVQPLHF | TGTGCCAGCTCTTCGCCTGGCAGGGTCCAACCCCTCCACTTT
TRBD2 | NA | TRBJ2-2 | TRBV7-3 | CASSLRTSGRGGELFF | TGTGCCAGCAGCTTAAGGACTAGCGGGAGAGGCGGGGAGCTGTTTTTT
NA | once | TRBJ2-2 | TRBV5-1 | CASSPQGNTGELFF | TGCGCCAGCAGTCCGCAGGGGAACACCGGGGAGCTGTTTTTT
NA | few | TRBJ2-5 | TRBV6-2/TRBV6-3 | CASSSGSGETQYF | TGTGCCAGCAGTAGCGGGTCGGGAGAGACCCAGTACTTC